Below are 18 T cell receptor beta chains sequenced from a single sample in a study of T cell responses to AZD1222 COVID-19 vaccine. Sequencing was performed with immunoSEQ multiplex PCR; in TCRdb, only in-frame clones are kept and a portion is missing. Among 95,000 to 110,000 clones listed, 70% to 90% were seen once. The specimen comprised peripheral blood, sampled 28 days after the second AZD1222 dose. These receptor sequences come from an adult who received the AZD1222 COVID-19 vaccine.

This clone was counted a few times. The chain couples TRBV7-9 to TRBJ1-5; 8 bases are shared with TRBD1. CDR3 size: 16 residues. V gave up 3 bases and J gave up 2 bases; unmatched junction bases: 6. Germline V gene lookup returns CDR1 SEHNR and CDR2 FQNEAQ (reference sequence). The CDR3 nucleotides are TGTGCCAGCAGCTTTAGCTCAGGGGGCGGCAATCAGCCCCAGCATTTT. Translating gives CASSFSSGGGNQPQHF.

The chain uses TRBV27 and TRBJ1-1; no clear D gene. Trimming removed 2 bases at V and 1 base at J, with 5 bases between. Germline V CDR1 and CDR2: MNHEY, SMNVEV (reference sequence). This CDR3 contains 13 residues. The CDR3 loop reads CASSLGRNTEAFF. The CDR3 bases are TGTGCCAGCAGTTTAGGTCGGAACACTGAAGCTTTCTTT.

The chain couples TRBV19 to TRBJ1-4; D gene ambiguous. This CDR3 spans 15 amino acids. Germline V CDR1 and CDR2: LNHDA, SQIVND (reference sequence). Between the trimmed V and J ends, which lost 2 bases and 0 bases, there was a span of 7 bases. The CDR3 loop is CASSIYDATNEKLFF. CDR3 in DNA: TGTGCCAGTAGTATATACGACGCAACTAATGAAAAACTGTTTTTT.

The chain is built from TRBV4-3 and TRBJ1-6; D unclear. V shed 0 bases and J shed 0 bases, with 6 bases lying between them. This CDR3 is built from 16 residues. The V gene's germline CDR1 is LGHNA and CDR2 YSLEER. The CDR3 DNA sequence: TGCGCCAGCAGCCAAGAGCTCGGCTCCTATAATTCACCCCTCCACTTT. Translating gives CASSQELGSYNSPLHF.

This clone has just one count. The V call is TRBV11-2, the J call TRBJ2-2, with D perhaps TRBD2 (6 bases). The CDR3 has 15 residues. V lost 3 bases and J lost 6, with 14 bases in between. From germline, CDR1 is SGHAT and CDR2 FQNNGV. The CDR3 coding sequence is TGTGCCAGCAGCTTGCGGGACGAAGGAGCCGGGGAGCTGTTTTTT. Its protein product is CASSLRDEGAGELFF.

This chain connects TRBV28 to TRBJ2-2; the D gene is possibly TRBD2 (6 bases). The germline CDR1 and CDR2 sequences are MDHEN and SYDVKM. V lost 5 bases, J lost 4 bases, and 11 bases lay in between. The CDR3 runs to 14 residues. For the CDR3, the DNA is TGTGCCAGCAGTGCCGGGACTTTCACCGGGGAGCTGTTTTTT. Translated, it gives CASSAGTFTGELFF.

V gene TRBV7-2 combines with J gene TRBJ1-1, with D unclear. Germline CDR1 is SGHTA and CDR2 is FQGNSA. The CDR3 runs 13 residues. Trimming stripped 1 base from V and 4 bases from J, with 7 bases between. The CDR3 bases are TGTGCCAGCAGCTTAGGAATGATCACTGAAGCTTTCTTT. Translation: CASSLGMITEAFF.

This clone was counted a single time. The chain uses TRBV7-2 and TRBJ1-2, with 8 bases matching TRBD1. The CDR3 totals 16 residues. V shed 3 bases, J shed 1 base, and the junction held 7 bases outside the gene matches. Looked up from germline, CDR1 is SGHTA and CDR2 is FQGNSA. The CDR3 nucleotides read TGTGCCAGCAGCTTCACGACAGGGGCCCTTAACTATGGCTACACCTTC. Its protein product is CASSFTTGALNYGYTF.

The chain has TRBV9 and TRBJ1-2; 10 nucleotides agree with TRBD1. Trimming removed 0 bases from V and 4 bases from J; junction bases left unmatched: 9. CDR3 length equals 17 residues. Per germline, CDR1 SGDLS and CDR2 YYNGEE. Here the CDR3 reads CASSVGQGAEFSYGYTF. In DNA form, the CDR3 reads TGTGCCAGCAGCGTAGGACAGGGGGCAGAGTTCAGCTATGGCTACACCTTC.

The V and J genes are TRBV5-1 and TRBJ2-7, with 10 bases that match TRBD1. The germline CDR1 and CDR2 sequences are SGHRS and YFSETQ. Trimming removed 4 bases from V and 0 bases from J; junction bases left unmatched: 7. CDR3 length: 16 residues. CDR3 loop: CASSPGQGTNSYEQYF. Written as DNA, the CDR3 is TGCGCCAGCAGCCCGGGACAGGGGACGAACTCCTACGAGCAGTACTTC.

The chain uses TRBV7-9 and TRBJ1-2; D possibly corresponds to TRBD1 (6 bases). V lost 5 bases and J lost 4, with 8 bases in between. Germline V gives CDR1 SEHNR, CDR2 FQNEAQ (reference sequence). The CDR3 is made up of 12 amino acids. The CDR3 is CASSPGAYGYTF. As DNA, the CDR3 is TGTGCCAGCAGCCCAGGGGCCTATGGCTACACCTTC.

V and J are TRBV19 and TRBJ2-1; the match to TRBD2 covers 11 bases. Germline lookup yields CDR1 LNHDA and CDR2 SQIVND (reference sequence). After removal of 5 bases from V and 7 bases from J, the junction contained 10 bases not matched to a gene. The CDR3 has 16 residues. CDR3 sequence (DNA): TGTGCCAGTAGTTCCTACACTAGCGGGGGCCCGAATGAGCAGTTCTTC. Translating it yields CASSSYTSGGPNEQFF.

The chain has TRBV11-1 and TRBJ2-7, with D tentatively TRBD1 (6 bases). CDR1 is SGHAT and CDR2 is FQDESV in the germline V gene (reference sequence). This CDR3 has 13 amino acids. The V end lost 6 bases, the J end lost 3 bases, and 12 bases lay between the germline ends. CDR3 region: CASRDSPRYEQYF. For the CDR3, the DNA is TGTGCCAGCAGGGACAGCCCCCGCTACGAGCAGTACTTC.

A remark on this clone: At the DNA level, this CDR3 is encoded by other sequences in the same sample as well. V is TRBV9 and J is TRBJ2-2; D is possibly TRBD1 or TRBD2 (5 bases each). V lost 0 bases and J 5 bases, leaving 5 bases between the germline ends. CDR3 length: 13 amino acids. Germline V gives CDR1 SGDLS, CDR2 YYNGEE. CDR3 bases: TGTGCCAGCAGCGTAGGGGGGACCGGGGAGCTGTTTTTT. Translating gives CASSVGGTGELFF.

The V and J genes are TRBV15 and TRBJ1-2; TRBD1 aligns across 10 bases. Trimming removed 8 bases from V and 6 bases from J; junction bases left unmatched: 9. Germline V gene data show CDR1 as LNHNV and CDR2 as YYDKDF (reference sequence). The CDR3 has 14 amino acids. As DNA, the CDR3 is TGTGCCACCGAAAGGGGACAGGGGCCGCATGGCTACACCTTC. Protein sequence: CATERGQGPHGYTF. The complete variable domain, with remaining parts taken from reference TRBV15 and TRBJ1-2, reads DAMVIQNPRYQVTQFGKPVTLSCSQTLNHNVMYWYQQKSSQAPKLLFHYYDKDFNNEADTPDNFQSRRPNTSFCFLDIRSPGLGDTAMYLCATERGQGPHGYTFGSGTRLTVV.

This clone was seen once. The chain joins TRBV13 to TRBJ2-2; the match to TRBD1 covers 8 bases. CDR1 is PRHDT and CDR2 is FYEKMQ in the germline V gene (reference sequence). This CDR3 has 14 residues. V shed 0 bases and J 6 bases; nucleotides not matched to a gene: 0. The CDR3 DNA reads as TGTGCCAGCAGCTTAGGACAGGGGGCCGGGGAGCTGTTTTTT. Translation gives CASSLGQGAGELFF.

The chain combines TRBV11-2 with TRBJ1-2; D is uncertain. V shed 2 bases and J shed 4 bases, with 8 bases lying between them. CDR1 is SGHAT and CDR2 is FQNNGV in the germline V gene. This CDR3 comprises 13 residues. The CDR3, as DNA: TGTGCCAGCAGCTTAAGCAGCTCCTATGGCTACACCTTC. It translates to CASSLSSSYGYTF. The complete variable domain, with remaining parts taken from reference TRBV11-2 and TRBJ1-2, reads EAGVAQSPRYKIIEKRQSVAFWCNPISGHATLYWYQQILGQGPKLLIQFQNNGVVDDSQLPKDRFSAERLKGVDSTLKIQPAKLEDSAVYLCASSLSSSYGYTFGSGTRLTVV.

V usage is TRBV6-5 and J usage is TRBJ2-7; 10 bases agree with TRBD2. CDR1 is MNHEY and CDR2 is SVGAGI in the germline V gene. V shed 6 bases and J 0 bases; nucleotides not matched to a gene: 2. The CDR3 totals 14 residues. The CDR3 reads CASRVAGGSYEQYF. CDR3 coding DNA: TGTGCCAGCAGGGTAGCGGGGGGCTCCTACGAGCAGTACTTC.